This TCR beta chain was found in a study of blood T cells in healthy people across ages. Study results and limitations: Since the PBMCs were unsorted, naive and antigen-experienced cells could not be conclusively compared. Donors of long life had a larger count of naive CD4+ cells and greater diversity than aged donors.

About this clonotype itself: The antigen is not known.

The CDR3 has 14 amino acids. Germline assignment: CDR1 DFQATT and CDR2 SNEGSKA (reference sequence). V was trimmed by 5 bases and J by 2 bases, leaving 15 bases between them. Each donor gave 9 to 10 milliliters of peripheral blood. Total RNA amounts of at least 5.5 micrograms were extracted per sample. Using a J-beta primer mix together with a sample-barcoded 5' primer, a second PCR was run for roughly 6 to 12 cycles. Using its own MiXCR run on the 5' RACE reads, TCRdb lists one record per CDR3 protein. The table lists roughly 1.9 million distinct CDR3 sequences, roughly 43% of them singletons. The sample consisted of blood. This TCR derives from a human donor in good health. The rearrangement joins TRBV20-1 to TRBJ2-5; tentative D call: TRBD1 (6 bases). CDR3 sequence (DNA): TGCAGTGCTCCTGACTTCGACAGGCAAGAGACCCAGTACTTC. This codes for CSAPDFDRQETQYF.